Presented here are 15 T cell receptor beta chains from one specimen sequenced in a study of blood T cell repertoires in COVID-19. Sequencing used immunoSEQ multiplex PCR; TCRdb keeps in-frame clones, though not all of them. In the table there are 110,000 or so clones, over 70% of which are singletons. The sequenced material came from peripheral blood. The receptors were sampled from a man aged 50 or older with acute or convalescent COVID-19.

The chain combines TRBV2 with TRBJ2-7; 8 bases align to TRBD1. Germline CDR1 is SNHLY and CDR2 is FYNNEI. V was clipped by 4 bases and J by 4 bases; unmatched bases: 6. The CDR3 covers 14 residues. The CDR3 coding sequence is TGTGCCAGCAGTGGTCCGACAGGGGTATACGAGCAGTACTTC. As protein: CASSGPTGVYEQYF. Based on the CDR3 plus reference TRBV2 and TRBJ2-7, the full variable domain is EPEVTQTPSHQVTQMGQEVILRCVPISNHLYFYWYRQILGQKVEFLVSFYNNEISEKSEIFDDQFSVERPDGSNFTLKIRSTKLEDSAMYFCASSGPTGVYEQYFGPGTRLTVT.

This chain connects TRBV7-2 to TRBJ2-5, with TRBD1 matching 10 bases. Germline CDR1 reads SGHTA; CDR2 reads FQGNSA. The trim removed 5 bases at V and 2 bases at J, leaving 5 bases unmatched. The CDR3 loop spans 15 amino acids. CDR3 sequence: CASSNRDRGQETQYF. The CDR3 DNA is TGTGCCAGCAGCAACCGGGACAGGGGTCAAGAGACCCAGTACTTC.

This clone was detected only a few times. V gene TRBV6-6 combines with J gene TRBJ1-1; 9 nucleotides line up with TRBD1. The V segment lost 3 bases and the J segment 4 bases; nucleotides outside the gene matches: 6. There are 15 residues in the CDR3. CDR1 MNHNY and CDR2 SVGAGI come from the germline V gene (reference sequence). The CDR3 spells CASSYNDRGSTEAFF. In nucleotides, the CDR3 is TGTGCCAGCAGTTATAACGACAGGGGGTCCACTGAAGCTTTCTTT.

The V and J genes are TRBV3-1 (or the pseudogene TRBV3-2) and TRBJ2-1; TRBD1 agrees at 10 bases. V shed 4 bases, J shed 7 bases, and the junction held 13 bases outside the gene matches. The CDR3 is made up of 17 amino acids. CDR1 is LGHDT, CDR2 YNNKEL, per germline (reference sequence). This CDR3 is CASSPIPGQGGRNEQFF. CDR3 DNA: TGTGCCAGCAGCCCTATCCCCGGACAGGGGGGGAGGAATGAGCAGTTCTTC.

This chain uses TRBV4-2 with TRBJ2-7; TRBD2 matches at 9 bases. V shed 1 base, J shed 4 bases, and the junction held 5 bases outside the gene matches. Germline V gene sequence: CDR1 LGHNA, CDR2 YNFKEQ. The CDR3 is 15 amino acids. In DNA, the CDR3 is TGTGCCAGCAGCCAAGCGGGCGGGGGGGAGTACGAGCAGTACGTC. Its protein product is CASSQAGGGEYEQYV.

This rearrangement joins TRBV5-1 to TRBJ2-7; no clear D. The ends were cut back, 4 bases at V and 7 bases at J, with 15 bases in the middle. The germline CDR1 and CDR2 sequences are SGHRS and YFSETQ. The length of the CDR3 is 13 residues. This CDR3 is CASSLNSWQEQYF. CDR3 coding DNA: TGCGCCAGCAGCCTGAATTCCTGGCAGGAGCAGTACTTC.

The gene calls are TRBV6-6 and TRBJ1-5, with TRBD1 matching over 10 bases. The length of the CDR3 is 17 residues. Unmatched junction bases numbered 10, after V lost 5 bases and J lost 3 bases. The V gene's germline CDR1 is MNHNY and CDR2 SVGAGI (reference sequence). The CDR3 DNA is TGTGCCAGCAGTCGCCTCGGGACAGGGGCGGACAATCAGCCCCAGCATTTT. Residues: CASSRLGTGADNQPQHF.

This chain joins TRBV30 and TRBJ1-5, with a possible D match to TRBD1 (5 bases). Trimming took 5 bases from V and 0 from J, leaving 11 bases between them. CDR3 length: 14 residues. Germline V gene data show CDR1 as GTSNPN and CDR2 as SVGIG (reference sequence). The CDR3 region is CAWDRDYSNQPQHF. The CDR3 nucleotides are TGTGCCTGGGACCGGGACTATAGCAATCAGCCCCAGCATTTT.

V usage is TRBV6-6 and J usage is TRBJ2-1, with 15 bases lining up with TRBD2. The CDR3 spans 17 residues. The V and J ends lost 5 bases and 6 bases, in that order; junction bases with no gene match: 8. The germline V gene encodes CDR1 MNHNY and CDR2 SVGAGI (reference sequence). The CDR3 bases are TGTGCCAGCAGTCACCGGACTAGCGGGGGGGCCCGCAATGAGCAGTTCTTC. This codes for CASSHRTSGGARNEQFF.

The V call is TRBV6-1, the J call TRBJ1-4; 10 bases line up with TRBD1. With 2 bases clipped from V and 7 bases from J, the junction kept 7 bases outside the gene matches. The CDR3 sequence is 16 residues long. Germline loops: CDR1 MNHNS, CDR2 SASEGT. CDR3 protein: CASSERTGGGSEKLFF. CDR3 DNA: TGTGCCAGCAGTGAACGGACAGGGGGAGGGAGTGAAAAACTGTTTTTT.

The genes are TRBV5-4 and TRBJ2-2, with D perhaps TRBD1 (6 bases). Deletions cut 4 bases from V and 5 bases from J, with 12 bases between. The CDR3 contains 14 residues. Germline V gene sequence: CDR1 SGHNT, CDR2 YYREEE (reference sequence). CDR3 DNA sequence: TGTGCCAGCAGCCCGACTACAGGGACCGGGGAGCTGTTTTTT. Residues: CASSPTTGTGELFF.

This clone was observed many times. The J gene is TRBJ1-3, the V gene TRBV30; D is unclear. Per germline, CDR1 GTSNPN and CDR2 SVGIG (reference sequence). V gave up 0 bases and J gave up 4 bases, with 10 bases separating them. CDR3 length: 14 amino acids. Here the CDR3 DNA reads TGTGCCTGGAGTGTACATACCGCCGGAAACACCATATATTTT. Translation gives CAWSVHTAGNTIYF.

This clone occurred once. This rearrangement joins TRBV28 to TRBJ1-4, with 10 positions matching TRBD1. The CDR3 runs to 16 residues. Germline assignment: CDR1 MDHEN and CDR2 SYDVKM. The V gene end was trimmed by 8 bases and the J gene end by 5 bases; junction bases not matched to a gene: 11. The CDR3 sequence: CASLAIPGQGNEKLFF. The CDR3 DNA follows: TGTGCCAGCTTAGCCATACCGGGACAGGGGAATGAAAAACTGTTTTTT.

CDR3 amino acids: CASSEGWTGGGTF. In nucleotides, the CDR3 is TGTGCCAGCAGTGAAGGTTGGACCGGCGGGGGCACCTTC. The chain employs TRBV6-1 and TRBJ1-2, with a tentative D call TRBD1 (5 bases). V lost 1 base and J lost 13, with 16 bases in between. This CDR3 has 13 amino acids. Germline values: CDR1 MNHNS, CDR2 SASEGT.

The chain combines TRBV7-2 with TRBJ2-1; D possibly corresponds to TRBD1 (6 bases). V dropped 2 bases and J dropped 7 bases, with 12 bases sitting between them. CDR3 length: 14 amino acids. CDR1 and CDR2 from the germline V gene are SGHTA and FQGNSA. Here the CDR3 DNA reads TGTGCCAGCAGCTTATTTTGGGGGCATAATGAGCAGTTCTTC. This translates into CASSLFWGHNEQFF. The variable domain in full, with the rest retrieved from reference TRBV7-2 and TRBJ2-1, is GAGVSQSPSNKVTEKGKDVELRCDPISGHTALYWYRQSLGQGLEFLIYFQGNSAPDKSGLPSDRFSAERTGGSVSTLTIQRTQQEDSAVYLCASSLFWGHNEQFFGPGTRLTVL.